This TCR beta chain was documented in a study of blood T cell repertoires in COVID-19. Study information: From T cells, B-cell-depleted T cells, or PBMCs came the material, which was cDNA or gDNA.

The assay was immunoSEQ multiplex PCR, and TCRdb's table has in-frame clones only and misses some. The sample has 310,000 or so clones, roughly 90% seen once. Germline V CDR1 and CDR2: SEHNR, FQNEAQ (reference sequence). The length of the CDR3 is 16 residues. V lost 1 base to trimming and J lost 3 bases, with 15 bases between them. This receptor was obtained from a young woman with COVID-19, enrolled during active disease. Sequences were obtained from peripheral blood. The chain carries TRBV7-9 and TRBJ1-1, with D possibly TRBD1 on 5 matching bases. CDR3: CASSLDRWGSYTEAFF. CDR3 bases: TGTGCCAGCAGCTTAGACAGGTGGGGTTCTTACACTGAAGCTTTCTTT. The variable domain in full, completed from reference TRBV7-9 and TRBJ1-1, reads DTGVSQNPRHKITKRGQNVTFRCDPISEHNRLYWYRQTLGQGPEFLTYFQNEAQLEKSRLLSDRFSAERPKGSFSTLEIQRTEQGDSAMYLCASSLDRWGSYTEAFFGQGTRLTVV.